This T cell receptor beta chain was identified in a study of T cells in Graves' hyperthyroidism and ophthalmopathy. Regions amplified from RNA transcripts were the TCR beta CDR3 regions. During a first-round RT-PCR of the TCR CDR3, the HTBI primer set was used. One entry per CDR3 protein results from TCRdb running MiXCR on the multiplex PCR reads. Here the sample spans more than 350,000 distinct CDR3 sequences, roughly 14% being singletons. A note on this clonotype: A much larger clonotype is one base distant, so this may be a read error.

The CDR3 loop spans 14 amino acids. The sequence came from a woman aged 25 to 39 with Graves' ophthalmopathy. The J gene is TRBJ2-1, the V gene TRBV12-3 or TRBV12-4; D is unresolved. Sequencing input: blood. CDR3 protein: CASSLRDAYNEKFF. For the CDR3, the DNA is TGTGCCAGCAGTTTAAGAGACGCGTACAATGAGAAGTTCTTC.